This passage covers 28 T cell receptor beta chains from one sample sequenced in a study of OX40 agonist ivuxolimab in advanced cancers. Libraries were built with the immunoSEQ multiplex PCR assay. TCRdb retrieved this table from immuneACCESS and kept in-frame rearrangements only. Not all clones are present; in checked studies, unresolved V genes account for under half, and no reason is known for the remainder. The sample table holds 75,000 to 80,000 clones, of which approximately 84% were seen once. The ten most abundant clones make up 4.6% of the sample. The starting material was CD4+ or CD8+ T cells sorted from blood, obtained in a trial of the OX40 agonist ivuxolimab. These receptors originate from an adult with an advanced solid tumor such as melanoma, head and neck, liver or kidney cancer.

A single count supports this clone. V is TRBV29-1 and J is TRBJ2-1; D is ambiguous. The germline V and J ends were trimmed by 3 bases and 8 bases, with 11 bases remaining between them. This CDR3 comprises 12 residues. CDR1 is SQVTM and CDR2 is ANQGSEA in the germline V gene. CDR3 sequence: CSVDLATDEQFF. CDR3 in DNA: TGCAGCGTTGATCTCGCCACGGATGAGCAGTTCTTC.

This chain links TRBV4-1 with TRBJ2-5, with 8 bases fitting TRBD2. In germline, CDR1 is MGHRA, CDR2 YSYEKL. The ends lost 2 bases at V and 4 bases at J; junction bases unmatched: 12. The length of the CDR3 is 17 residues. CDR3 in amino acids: CASSQSPGLEARETQYF. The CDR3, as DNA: TGCGCCAGCAGCCAATCACCGGGACTAGAGGCTCGAGAGACCCAGTACTTC.

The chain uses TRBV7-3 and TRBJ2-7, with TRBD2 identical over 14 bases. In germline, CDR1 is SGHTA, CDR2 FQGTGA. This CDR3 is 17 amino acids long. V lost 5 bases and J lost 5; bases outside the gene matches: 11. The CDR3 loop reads CASSPTLGLAGGDEQYF. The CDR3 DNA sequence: TGTGCCAGCAGCCCAACCTTAGGACTAGCGGGAGGAGACGAGCAGTACTTC.

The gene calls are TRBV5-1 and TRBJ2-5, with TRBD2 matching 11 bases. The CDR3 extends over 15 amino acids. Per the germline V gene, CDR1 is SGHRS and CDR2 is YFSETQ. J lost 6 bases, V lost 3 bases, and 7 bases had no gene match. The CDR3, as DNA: TGCGCCAGCAGCTCGGAACTAGCGGGAGAGCAGACCCAGTACTTC. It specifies CASSSELAGEQTQYF.

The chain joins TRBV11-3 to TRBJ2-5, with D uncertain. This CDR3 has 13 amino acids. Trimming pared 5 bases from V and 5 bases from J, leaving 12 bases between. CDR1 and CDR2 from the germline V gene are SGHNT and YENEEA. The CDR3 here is CASSEGPGETQYF. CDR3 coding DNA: TGTGCCAGCAGCGAAGGGCCCGGGGAGACCCAGTACTTC.

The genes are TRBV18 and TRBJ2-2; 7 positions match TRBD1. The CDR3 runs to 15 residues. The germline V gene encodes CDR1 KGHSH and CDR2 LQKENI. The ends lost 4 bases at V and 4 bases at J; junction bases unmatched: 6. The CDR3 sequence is CASSLRTGSTGELFF. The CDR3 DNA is TGTGCCAGCTCACTGCGGACAGGCTCCACCGGGGAGCTGTTTTTT.

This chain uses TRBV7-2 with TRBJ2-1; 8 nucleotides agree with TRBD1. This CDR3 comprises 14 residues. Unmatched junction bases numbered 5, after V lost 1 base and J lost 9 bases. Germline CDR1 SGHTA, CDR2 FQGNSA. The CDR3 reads CASSLVTGVTEQFF. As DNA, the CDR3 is TGTGCCAGCAGCTTAGTGACAGGGGTTACTGAGCAGTTCTTC.

The CDR3 region is CASSLAAGGGYTF. For the CDR3, the DNA is TGCGCCAGCAGCTTGGCGGCAGGCGGTGGCTACACCTTC. The J gene is TRBJ1-2, the V gene TRBV5-1; D not resolved. Germline CDR1 is SGHRS and CDR2 is YFSETQ. This CDR3 is 13 amino acids long. V was pared by 0 bases and J by 7 bases, with 10 bases between.

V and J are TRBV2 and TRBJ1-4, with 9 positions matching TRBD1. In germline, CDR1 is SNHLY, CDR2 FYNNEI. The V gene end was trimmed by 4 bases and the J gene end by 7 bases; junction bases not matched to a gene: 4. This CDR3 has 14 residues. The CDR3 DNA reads TGTGCCAGCAGTGGTGGACAGGGGCGTGAAAAACTGTTTTTT. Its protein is CASSGGQGREKLFF.

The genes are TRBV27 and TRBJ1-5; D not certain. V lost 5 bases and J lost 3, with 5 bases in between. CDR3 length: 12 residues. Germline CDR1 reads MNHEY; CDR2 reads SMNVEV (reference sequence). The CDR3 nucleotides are TGTGCCAGCAGTAATCTCAATCAGCCCCAGCATTTT. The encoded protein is CASSNLNQPQHF.

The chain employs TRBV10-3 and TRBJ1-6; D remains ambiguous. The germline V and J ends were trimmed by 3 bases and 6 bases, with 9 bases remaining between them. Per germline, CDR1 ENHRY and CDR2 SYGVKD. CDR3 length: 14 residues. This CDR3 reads CAISESGVNSPLHF. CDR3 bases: TGTGCCATCAGTGAATCGGGTGTTAATTCACCCCTCCACTTT.

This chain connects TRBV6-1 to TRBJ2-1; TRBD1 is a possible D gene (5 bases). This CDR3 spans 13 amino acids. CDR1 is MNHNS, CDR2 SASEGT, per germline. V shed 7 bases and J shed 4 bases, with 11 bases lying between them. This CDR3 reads CASKETAYNEQFF. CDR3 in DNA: TGTGCCAGCAAAGAGACAGCTTACAATGAGCAGTTCTTC.

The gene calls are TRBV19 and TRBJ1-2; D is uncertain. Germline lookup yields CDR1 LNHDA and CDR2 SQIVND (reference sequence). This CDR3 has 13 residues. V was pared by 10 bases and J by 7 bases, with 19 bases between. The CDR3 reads CAILDPNSSGYTF. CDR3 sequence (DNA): TGTGCCATCTTGGACCCGAATAGTTCTGGCTACACCTTC.

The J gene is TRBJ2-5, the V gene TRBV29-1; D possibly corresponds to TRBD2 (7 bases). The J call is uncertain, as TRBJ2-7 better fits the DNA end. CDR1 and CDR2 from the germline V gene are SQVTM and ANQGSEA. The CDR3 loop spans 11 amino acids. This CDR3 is CSVQGGGEQYF. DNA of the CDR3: TGCAGCGTTCAAGGGGGGGGCGAGCAGTACTTC.

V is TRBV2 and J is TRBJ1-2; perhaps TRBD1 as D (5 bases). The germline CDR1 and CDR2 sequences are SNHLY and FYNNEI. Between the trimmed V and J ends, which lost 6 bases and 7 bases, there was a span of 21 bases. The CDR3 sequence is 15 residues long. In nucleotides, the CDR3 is TGTGCCAGCAGCGGCGGGGGAGAGGGGCGAAGTGGCTACACCTTC. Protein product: CASSGGGEGRSGYTF.

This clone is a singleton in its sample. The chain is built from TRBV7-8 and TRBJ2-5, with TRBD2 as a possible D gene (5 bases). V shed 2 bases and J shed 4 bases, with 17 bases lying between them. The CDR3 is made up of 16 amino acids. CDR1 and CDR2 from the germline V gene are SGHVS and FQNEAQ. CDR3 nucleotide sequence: TGTGCCAGCAGCTTATTCGGCCGGGGAGTCAGAGAGACCCAGTACTTC. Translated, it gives CASSLFGRGVRETQYF.

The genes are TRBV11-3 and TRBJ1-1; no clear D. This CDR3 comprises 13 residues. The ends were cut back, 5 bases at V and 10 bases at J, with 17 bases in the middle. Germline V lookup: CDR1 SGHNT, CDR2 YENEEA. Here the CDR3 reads CASSPRVFKGAFF. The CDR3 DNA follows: TGTGCCAGCAGCCCCCGGGTGTTTAAGGGAGCTTTCTTT.

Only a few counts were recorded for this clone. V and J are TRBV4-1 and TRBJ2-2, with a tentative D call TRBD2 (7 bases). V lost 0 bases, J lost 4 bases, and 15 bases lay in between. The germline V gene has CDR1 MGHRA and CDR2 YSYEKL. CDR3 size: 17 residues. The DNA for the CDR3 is TGCGCCAGCAGCCAAGATAGGGGGGGAAGGAGCACCGGGGAGCTGTTTTTT. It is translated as CASSQDRGGRSTGELFF.

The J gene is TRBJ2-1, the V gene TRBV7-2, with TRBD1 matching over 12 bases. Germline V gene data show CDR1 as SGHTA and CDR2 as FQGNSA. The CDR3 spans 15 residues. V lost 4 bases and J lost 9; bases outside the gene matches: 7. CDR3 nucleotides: TGTGCCAGCAGCTCGGGGACAGGGGGCCTAGTTGAGCAGTTCTTC. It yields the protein CASSSGTGGLVEQFF.

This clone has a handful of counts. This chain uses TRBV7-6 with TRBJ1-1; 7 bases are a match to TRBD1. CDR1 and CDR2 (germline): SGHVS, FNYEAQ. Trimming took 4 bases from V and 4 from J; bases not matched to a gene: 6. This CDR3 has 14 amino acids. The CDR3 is CASSSGTVSTEAFF. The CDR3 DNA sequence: TGTGCCAGCAGCTCCGGGACAGTATCCACTGAAGCTTTCTTT.

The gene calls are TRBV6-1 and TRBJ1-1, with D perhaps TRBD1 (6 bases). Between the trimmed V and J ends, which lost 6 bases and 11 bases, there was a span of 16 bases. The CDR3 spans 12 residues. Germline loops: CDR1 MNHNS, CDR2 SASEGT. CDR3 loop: CASRETGLAAFF. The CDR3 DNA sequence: TGTGCCAGCAGAGAGACAGGTTTAGCGGCTTTCTTT.

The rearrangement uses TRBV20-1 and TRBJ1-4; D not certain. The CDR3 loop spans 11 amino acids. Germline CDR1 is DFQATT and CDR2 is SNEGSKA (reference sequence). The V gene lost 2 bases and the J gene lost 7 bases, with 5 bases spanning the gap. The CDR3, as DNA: TGCAGTGCTAGAAGCACTGAAAAACTGTTTTTT. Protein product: CSARSTEKLFF.

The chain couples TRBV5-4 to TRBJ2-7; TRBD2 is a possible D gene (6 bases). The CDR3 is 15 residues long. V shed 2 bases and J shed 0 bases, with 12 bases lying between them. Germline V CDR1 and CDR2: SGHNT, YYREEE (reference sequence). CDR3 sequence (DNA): TGTGCCAGCAGCTTCGGCGGGACCAGCTCCTACGAGCAGTACTTC. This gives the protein CASSFGGTSSYEQYF.

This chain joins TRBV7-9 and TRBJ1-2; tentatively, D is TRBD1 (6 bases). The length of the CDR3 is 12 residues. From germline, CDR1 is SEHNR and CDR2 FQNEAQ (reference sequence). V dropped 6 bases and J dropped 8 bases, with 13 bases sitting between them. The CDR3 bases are TGTGCCAGCAGACCACAGGGTTTCGGCTACACCTTC. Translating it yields CASRPQGFGYTF. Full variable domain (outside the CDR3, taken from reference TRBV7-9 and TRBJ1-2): DTGVSQNPRHKITKRGQNVTFRCDPISEHNRLYWYRQTLGQGPEFLTYFQNEAQLEKSRLLSDRFSAERPKGSFSTLEIQRTEQGDSAMYLCASRPQGFGYTFGSGTRLTVV.

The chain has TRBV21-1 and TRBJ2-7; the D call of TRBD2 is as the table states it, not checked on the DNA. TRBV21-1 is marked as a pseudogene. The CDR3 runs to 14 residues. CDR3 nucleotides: TGTGCCAGCAGCGTAGGCGGAGATAAGTACGAGCAGTACTTC. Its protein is CASSVGGDKYEQYF.

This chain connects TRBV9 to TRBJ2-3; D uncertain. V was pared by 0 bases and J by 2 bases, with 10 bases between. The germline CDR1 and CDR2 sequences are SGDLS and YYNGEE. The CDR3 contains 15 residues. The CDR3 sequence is CASSVEISFTDTQYF. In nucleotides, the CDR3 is TGTGCCAGCAGCGTAGAGATTTCCTTCACAGATACGCAGTATTTT.

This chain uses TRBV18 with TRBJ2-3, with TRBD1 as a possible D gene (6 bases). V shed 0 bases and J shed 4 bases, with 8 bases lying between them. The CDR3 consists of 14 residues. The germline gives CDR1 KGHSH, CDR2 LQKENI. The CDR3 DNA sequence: TGTGCCAGCTCACCACCGCAGGGGTCAGATACGCAGTATTTT. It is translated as CASSPPQGSDTQYF.

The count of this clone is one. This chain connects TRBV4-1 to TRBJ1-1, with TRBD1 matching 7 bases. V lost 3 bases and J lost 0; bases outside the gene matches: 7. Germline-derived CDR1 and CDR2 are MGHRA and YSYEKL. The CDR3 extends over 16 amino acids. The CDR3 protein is CASSQRQGNMNTEAFF. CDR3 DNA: TGCGCCAGCAGCCAGAGACAGGGCAATATGAACACTGAAGCTTTCTTT.